This note documents a single T cell receptor (beta chain) sequence. TCRdb's table, derived via immunoSEQ multiplex PCR, lists solely in-frame clones and lacks some. The sample holds almost 550,000 clones, approximately 80% seen once. The data are from a study of shared T cell receptors in the human thymus. The same data also went into a second study, on human thymus T cells.

The source material was thymocytes. The origin of this receptor is a boy younger than two with a congenital heart defect.

The CDR3 region is CASRADSYEQYF. CDR3 nucleotides: TGTGCCAGCAGGGCGGATTCCTACGAGCAGTACTTC. The chain couples TRBV2 to TRBJ2-7; the D is unclear. Germline V CDR1 and CDR2: SNHLY, FYNNEI. The CDR3 contains 12 residues. The germline V and J ends were trimmed by 6 bases and 1 base, with 7 bases remaining between them.